A selection of T cell receptor beta chains follows, all from one sample in a study of naive CD8 T cells in extremely preterm neonates. The method was immunoSEQ multiplex PCR; TCRdb's version includes in-frame clones alone and lacks a portion of them. Among roughly 7,900 clones listed, 95% to 98% were seen once. The source material was naive CD8+ T cells from cord blood. These receptors all come from a newborn in good health. The CDR3 runs from the conserved cysteine through the conserved F or W. A D gene is named only where the DNA matches it firmly. Only part of the rows carry a size: once, few, many, or a class if the clone is expanded.

>TRBV18|.|.|TRBJ1-6
TGTGCCAGGACAGATCAAGGGGCAGGGCCAAATTCACCCCTCCACTTT
CARTDQGAGPNSPLHF
>TRBV12-5|.|.|TRBJ2-3
TGTGCTAGTGGGGGCGCAGTCACAGATACGCAGTATTTT
CASGGAVTDTQYF
>TRBV5-6|.|TRBD1|TRBJ2-7
TGTGCCAGCAGCTTGTCCTCGGGACAGGCCTACGAGCAGTACTTC
CASSLSSGQAYEQYF
>TRBV19|.|TRBD1|TRBJ1-2
TGTGCCAGTAGTCCGGGGACAGGAAATGGCTACACCTTC
CASSPGTGNGYTF
>TRBV9|.|TRBD1|TRBJ1-2
TGTGCCAGCAGCGTAGATCCAGGAGAGGGGACAGCCTATGGCTACACCTTC
CASSVDPGEGTAYGYTF
>TRBV13|.|.|TRBJ1-2
TGTGCCAGCAGCTTTCAGGGGATGGATGGCTACACCTTC
CASSFQGMDGYTF
>TRBV2|.|TRBD2|TRBJ2-1
TGTGCCAGCAGTGAAGCTCCCAGCGGGGGGGCCAATGAGCAGTTCTTC
CASSEAPSGGANEQFF
>TRBV29-1|once|TRBD1|TRBJ2-5
TGCAGCGTTGAGGGGACAGTGACAGAACAAGAGACCCAGTACTTC
CSVEGTVTEQETQYF
>TRBV15|.|.|TRBJ2-1
TGTGCCACCAGCAGAGATTGGGACACGGAGCAGTTCTTC
CATSRDWDTEQFF
>TRBV7-9|.|TRBD2|TRBJ2-7
TGTGCCAGCAGCCCTATCGAGCGGCTAGCGGGGGGATACGAGCAGTACTTC
CASSPIERLAGGYEQYF
>TRBV9|.|.|TRBJ1-1
TGTGCCAGCAGCCCATGGGGGGGGGCGAACACTGAAGCTTTCTTT
CASSPWGGANTEAFF
>TRBV12-2|.|.|TRBJ2-5
TGTGCAAGTCGCGTCCCCGCAGGACTCCTCCAAGAGACCCAGTACTTC
CASRVPAGLLQETQYF
>TRBV6-5|.|.|TRBJ2-1
TGTGCCAGCAGTTACTCCGGGGGTATTGAGCAGTTCTTC
CASSYSGGIEQFF
>TRBV5-6|.|.|TRBJ1-1
TGTGCCAGCAGCACATTCAACACTGAAGCTTTCTTT
CASSTFNTEAFF
>TRBV11-2|.|.|TRBJ2-7
TGTGCCAGCATCCTCGGGGCGGGGGCCTCCGAGCAGTACTTC
CASILGAGASEQYF
>TRBV4-1|.|TRBD1|TRBJ1-2
TGCGCCAGCAGCCAAGATAGTGGGACAGGGACCGGCTACACCTTC
CASSQDSGTGTGYTF
>TRBV11-2|.|.|TRBJ2-1
TGTGCCAGCAGCTACTCTTCCATAGCCGGCGATGAGCAGTTCTTC
CASSYSSIAGDEQFF
>TRBV13|.|TRBD1|TRBJ1-2
TGTGCCAGCAGCGACAGGGGGGTTGGCTATGGCTACACCTTC
CASSDRGVGYGYTF
>TRBV4-3|.|TRBD1|TRBJ1-1
TGCGCCAGCAGCCAAGATTTAGGACAGGGGAACACTGAAGCTTTCTTT
CASSQDLGQGNTEAFF
>TRBV2|.|TRBD1|TRBJ2-7
TGTGCCAGCAGTCAGGACAGGGTGTCCTCCTACGAGCAGTACTTC
CASSQDRVSSYEQYF
>TRBV5-4|.|.|TRBJ2-1
TGTGCCAGCAGCCCAACAAGGGGCCCCTACAATGAGCAGTTCTTC
CASSPTRGPYNEQFF
>TRBV9|.|TRBD1|TRBJ1-1
TGTGCCAGCAGCGCCGCCTCCCAGGGGGCGAACACTGAAGCTTTCTTT
CASSAASQGANTEAFF
>TRBV20-1|.|.|TRBJ2-1
TGCAGTGCCACTCACTACAATGAGCAGTTCTTC
CSATHYNEQFF
>TRBV5-4|.|TRBD1|TRBJ2-7
TGTGCCAGCAGCCGTGGGACAGGTGCCTACGAGCAGTACTTC
CASSRGTGAYEQYF
>TRBV27|.|.|TRBJ2-3
TGTGCCAGCGGAAGTCCCGGGTTGGCGTGGGGCACAGATACGCAGTATTTT
CASGSPGLAWGTDTQYF
>TRBV6-1|.|.|TRBJ2-7
TGTGCCAGCAGTGAAGCAGCAGGATCCTACGAGCAGTACTTC
CASSEAAGSYEQYF